This T cell receptor beta chain was captured in a study of technical replicates of blood from a handful of donors. Germline-derived CDR1 and CDR2 are SGHTA and FQGNSA. With 5 bases removed from V and 4 bases from J, the gap between germline ends came to 16 bases. The length of the CDR3 is 15 residues. Here immunoSEQ multiplex PCR was the method, and the copy in TCRdb shows in-frame clones only, minus some. The repertoire holds tens of thousands of clones, with nearly 98% as singletons. The sequenced sample was T cells isolated from PBMCs. The chain has TRBV7-2 and TRBJ2-3; no clear D. The sequence was obtained from a human donor in good health. The DNA of the CDR3 is TGTGCCAGCAGCCGGAGAATGGGTTTCTCAGATACGCAGTATTTT. Residues: CASSRRMGFSDTQYF. Supplemented by reference TRBV7-2 and TRBJ2-3, the full variable domain reads GAGVSQSPSNKVTEKGKDVELRCDPISGHTALYWYRQSLGQGLEFLIYFQGNSAPDKSGLPSDRFSAERTGGSVSTLTIQRTQQEDSAVYLCASSRRMGFSDTQYFGPGTRLTVL.